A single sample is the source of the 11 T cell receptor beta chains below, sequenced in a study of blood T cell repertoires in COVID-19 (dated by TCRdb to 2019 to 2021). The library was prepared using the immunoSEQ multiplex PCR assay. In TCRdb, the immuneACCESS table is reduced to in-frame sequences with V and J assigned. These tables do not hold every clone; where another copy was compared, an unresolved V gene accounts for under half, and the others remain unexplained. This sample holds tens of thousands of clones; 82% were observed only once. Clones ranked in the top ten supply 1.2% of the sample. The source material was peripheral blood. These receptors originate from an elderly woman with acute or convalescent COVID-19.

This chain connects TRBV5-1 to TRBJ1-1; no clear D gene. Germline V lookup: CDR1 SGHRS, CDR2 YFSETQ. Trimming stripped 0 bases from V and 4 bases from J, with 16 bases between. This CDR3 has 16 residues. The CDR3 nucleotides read TGCGCCAGCAGCTTGGCACCCTTGAGAGATGGCACTGAAGCTTTCTTT. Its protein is CASSLAPLRDGTEAFF.

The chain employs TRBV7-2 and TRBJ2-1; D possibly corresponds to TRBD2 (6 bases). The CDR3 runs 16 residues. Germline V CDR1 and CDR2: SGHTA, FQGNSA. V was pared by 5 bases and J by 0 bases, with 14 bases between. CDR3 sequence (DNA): TGTGCCAGCAGCCCTCGACAGCGGGCCTCCTACAATGAGCAGTTCTTC. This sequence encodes CASSPRQRASYNEQFF.

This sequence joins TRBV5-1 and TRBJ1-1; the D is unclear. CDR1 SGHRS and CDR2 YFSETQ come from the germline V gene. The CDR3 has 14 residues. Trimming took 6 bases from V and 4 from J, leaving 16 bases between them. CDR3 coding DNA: TGCGCCAGCAACGCCGGCGGGGAGGCCACTGAAGCTTTCTTT. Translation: CASNAGGEATEAFF.

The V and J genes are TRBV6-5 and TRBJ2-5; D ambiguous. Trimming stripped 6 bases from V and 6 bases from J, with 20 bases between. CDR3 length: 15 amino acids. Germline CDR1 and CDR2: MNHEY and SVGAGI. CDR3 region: CASSVDSVTMKTQYF. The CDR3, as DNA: TGTGCCAGCAGCGTAGACTCGGTTACAATGAAGACCCAGTACTTC.

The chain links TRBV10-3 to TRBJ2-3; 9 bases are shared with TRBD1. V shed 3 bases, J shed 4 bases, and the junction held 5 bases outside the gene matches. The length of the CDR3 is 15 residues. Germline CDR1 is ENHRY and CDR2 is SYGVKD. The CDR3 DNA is TGTGCCATCAGTGATCCGAGACAGGGGGCAGATACGCAGTATTTT. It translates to CAISDPRQGADTQYF.

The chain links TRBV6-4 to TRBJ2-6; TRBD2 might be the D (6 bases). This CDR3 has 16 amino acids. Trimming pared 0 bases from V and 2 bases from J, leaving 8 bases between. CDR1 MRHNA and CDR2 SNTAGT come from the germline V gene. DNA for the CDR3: TGTGCCAGCAGTGACTCGACGGGGGCTGGGGCCAACGTCCTGACTTTC. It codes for CASSDSTGAGANVLTF.

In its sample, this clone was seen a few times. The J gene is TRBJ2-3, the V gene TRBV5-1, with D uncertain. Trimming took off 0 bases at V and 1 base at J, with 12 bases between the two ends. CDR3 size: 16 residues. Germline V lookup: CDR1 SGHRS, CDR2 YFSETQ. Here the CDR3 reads CASSLARPGGTDTQYF. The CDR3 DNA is TGCGCCAGCAGCTTGGCCCGACCGGGTGGCACAGATACGCAGTATTTT.

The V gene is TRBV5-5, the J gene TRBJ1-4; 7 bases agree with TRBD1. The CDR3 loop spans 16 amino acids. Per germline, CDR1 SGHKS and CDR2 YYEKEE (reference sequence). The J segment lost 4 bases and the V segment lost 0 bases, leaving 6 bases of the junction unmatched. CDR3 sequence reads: CASSLGPTGINEKLFF. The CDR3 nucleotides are TGTGCCAGCAGCTTGGGCCCGACAGGGATTAATGAAAAACTGTTTTTT.

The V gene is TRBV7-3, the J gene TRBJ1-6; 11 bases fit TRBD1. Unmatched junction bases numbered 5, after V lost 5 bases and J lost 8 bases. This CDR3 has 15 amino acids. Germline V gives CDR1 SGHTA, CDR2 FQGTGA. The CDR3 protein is CASSPDRGPYSPLHF. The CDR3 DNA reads TGTGCCAGCAGCCCGGACAGGGGGCCGTATTCACCCCTCCACTTT.

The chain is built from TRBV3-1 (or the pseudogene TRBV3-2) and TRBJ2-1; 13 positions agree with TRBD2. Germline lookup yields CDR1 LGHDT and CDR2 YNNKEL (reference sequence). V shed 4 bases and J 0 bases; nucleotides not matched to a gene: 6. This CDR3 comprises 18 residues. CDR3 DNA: TGTGCCAGCAGCCTGCGGACTAGCGGGAGCCGCTCCTACAATGAGCAGTTCTTC. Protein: CASSLRTSGSRSYNEQFF.

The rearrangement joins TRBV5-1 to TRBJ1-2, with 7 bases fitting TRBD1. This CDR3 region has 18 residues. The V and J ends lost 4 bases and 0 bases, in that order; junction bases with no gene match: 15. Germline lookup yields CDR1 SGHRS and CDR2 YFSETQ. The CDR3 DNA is TGCGCCAGCAGCCCCGGACAGGACCTTATTATAGCTAACTATGGCTACACCTTC. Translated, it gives CASSPGQDLIIANYGYTF. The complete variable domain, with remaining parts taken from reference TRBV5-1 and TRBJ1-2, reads KAGVTQTPRYLIKTRGQQVTLSCSPISGHRSVSWYQQTPGQGLQFLFEYFSETQRNKGNFPGRFSGRQFSNSRSEMNVSTLELGDSALYLCASSPGQDLIIANYGYTFGSGTRLTVV.